This is a list of T cell receptor beta chains from one sample in a study of molecular identifiers for immune sequencing clone quantification. One entry per CDR3 protein, called by TCRdb with MiXCR from the PCR reads. The data contain about 640,000 distinct CDR3 sequences, about 20% of them seen just once; the ten biggest clones take up under 0.95%. Sequenced input: naive CD8+ T cells from blood, with Jurkat cell RNA spiked in. The receptor set was obtained from a human donor in good health. Some libraries in this study had Jurkat cell RNA spiked in. Both conserved end residues are part of each CDR3. The D gene is left open where the match is weak. Clone size is given for some rows only: seen once, a few or many times, or a class if the clone is expanded.

TRBV24-1	many	TRBD1	TRBJ1-2	CATSDIQGATVLYGYTF	TGTGCCACCAGTGATATTCAGGGGGCTACGGTCCTTTATGGCTACACCTTC
TRBV10-3	many	.	TRBJ2-7	CAISELVTVGEQYF	TGTGCCATCAGTGAGCTAGTAACGGTCGGCGAGCAGTACTTC
TRBV19	.	.	TRBJ2-7	CASSFTAAYEQYF	TGTGCCAGTAGTTTCACGGCGGCCTACGAGCAGTACTTC
TRBV7-9	.	.	TRBJ1-2	CASSRYEGGYTF	TGTGCCAGCAGCCGATACGAAGGGGGCTACACCTTC
TRBV28	many	.	TRBJ1-2	CASQRGHGYTF	TGTGCCAGTCAACGGGGGCATGGCTACACCTTC
TRBV27	many	.	TRBJ2-6	CASSLMASGANVLTF	TGTGCCAGCAGTTTGATGGCCTCTGGGGCCAACGTCCTGACTTTC
TRBV7-9	many	TRBD2	TRBJ2-1	CASSLSLGGGKNEQFF	TGTGCCAGCAGCTTAAGTCTTGGCGGGGGGAAGAATGAGCAGTTCTTC
TRBV5-5	few	TRBD1	TRBJ2-7	CASSHGQGEYEQYF	TGTGCCAGCAGCCATGGACAGGGGGAATACGAGCAGTACTTC
TRBV6-2/TRBV6-3	.	.	TRBJ2-7	CASGGQESSYEQYF	TGTGCCAGTGGAGGGCAGGAGAGTTCCTACGAGCAGTACTTC
TRBV30	few	.	TRBJ2-3	CAWSVTTGTDTQYF	TGTGCCTGGAGTGTAACCACGGGTACAGATACGCAGTATTTT